This T cell receptor (beta chain) was obtained from a study of cytomegalovirus exposure and HLA in healthy donors. Primers: 60 Vbeta forward and 13 Jbeta reverse. Sequencing was performed with immunoSEQ multiplex PCR; in TCRdb, only in-frame clones are kept and a portion is missing. Recorded for this sample: about 200,000 clones. Material: PBMCs. The receptor comes from a boy younger than 18 in good health and CMV-seronegative.

CDR3: CASSPETGVKEAFF. As DNA, the CDR3 is TGTGCCAGCTCACCTGAGACAGGGGTGAAGGAAGCTTTCTTT. J is TRBJ1-1 and V is TRBV18, with 8 nucleotides matching TRBD1. From germline, CDR1 is KGHSH and CDR2 LQKENI. The V gene end was trimmed by 3 bases and the J gene end by 8 bases; junction bases not matched to a gene: 8. The CDR3 has 14 residues.